The 28 T cell receptor beta chains given below trace back to one sample, sequenced in a study of cytomegalovirus exposure and HLA in healthy donors. The primer mix had 60 Vbeta and 13 Jbeta primers. The repertoire was sequenced with immunoSEQ multiplex PCR; TCRdb's copy has only in-frame clones and lacks some. The repertoire includes fewer than 200,000 clones, 80% of them detected once, and around 5.7% sits in the top ten. Material for sequencing was PBMCs. These receptors originate from a man aged 40-55 years in good health and CMV-seronegative.

The V gene is TRBV5-4, the J gene TRBJ2-3, with 8 nucleotides matching TRBD1. The V gene's germline CDR1 is SGHNT and CDR2 YYREEE (reference sequence). V lost 1 base to trimming and J lost 4 bases; unmatched junction nucleotides: 11. This CDR3 contains 17 residues. The CDR3, as DNA: TGTGCCAGCAGCTTGACCCCAGGGGGCGGTTTTTCAGATACGCAGTATTTT. It is translated as CASSLTPGGGFSDTQYF. Drawing the rest from reference TRBV5-4 and TRBJ2-3, the complete variable domain is ETGVTQSPTHLIKTRGQQVTLRCSSQSGHNTVSWYQQALGQGPQFIFQYYREEENGRGNFPPRFSGLQFPNYSSELNVNALELDDSALYLCASSLTPGGGFSDTQYFGPGTRLTVL.

The chain carries TRBV7-6 and TRBJ2-6; tentative D call: TRBD2 (5 bases). The germline gives CDR1 SGHVS, CDR2 FNYEAQ. Trimming removed 5 bases from V and 0 bases from J, with 8 bases in between. The CDR3 runs to 15 residues. The CDR3 sequence is CASSQADSGANVLTF. The CDR3 nucleotides read TGTGCCAGCAGCCAAGCGGACTCTGGGGCCAACGTCCTGACTTTC.

V usage is TRBV19 and J usage is TRBJ2-2; a possible D gene is TRBD2 (5 bases). Trimming took 1 base from V and 3 from J, leaving 9 bases between them. The CDR3 is 15 residues long. The germline V gene encodes CDR1 LNHDA and CDR2 SQIVND (reference sequence). The CDR3 DNA reads TGTGCCAGTAGTATAGGGAGGACTTACACCGGGGAGCTGTTTTTT. Amino acid sequence: CASSIGRTYTGELFF.

V gene TRBV19 combines with J gene TRBJ1-2; 7 bases align to TRBD1. CDR1 and CDR2 from the germline V gene are LNHDA and SQIVND (reference sequence). The CDR3 sequence is 13 residues long. V lost 3 bases to trimming and J lost 3 bases; unmatched junction nucleotides: 1. CDR3 sequence (DNA): TGTGCCAGTAGTATTCAGGGGGACTATGGCTACACCTTC. This translates into CASSIQGDYGYTF.

The CDR3 sequence: CASSVREVGRDEQFF. The CDR3 DNA is TGTGCCAGCAGTGTGCGGGAGGTGGGTAGGGATGAGCAGTTCTTC. The chain couples TRBV6-1 to TRBJ2-1; 8 bases line up with TRBD2. Per the germline V gene, CDR1 is MNHNS and CDR2 is SASEGT. The CDR3 sequence is 15 residues long. V was clipped by 4 bases and J by 8 bases; unmatched bases: 10.

The chain links TRBV6-5 to TRBJ2-2; the D gene is possibly TRBD2 (6 bases). V lost 5 bases, J lost 6 bases, and 16 bases lay in between. CDR1 is MNHEY and CDR2 is SVGAGI in the germline V gene. The CDR3 is made up of 15 amino acids. As DNA, the CDR3 is TGTGCCAGCAGTCAACGGGGAGGTGGGGCCGGGGAGCTGTTTTTT. Protein product: CASSQRGGGAGELFF.

The rearrangement links TRBV19 to TRBJ1-2; D possibly corresponds to TRBD1 (6 bases). CDR3 length: 16 amino acids. Germline CDR1 LNHDA, CDR2 SQIVND (reference sequence). Trimming stripped 7 bases from V and 8 bases from J, with 26 bases between. CDR3 DNA: TGTGCCAGTAACGGGGAGTTCGGGACAAAGGTTGTAGGCTACACCTTC. Its translation: CASNGEFGTKVVGYTF.

This chain uses TRBV30 with TRBJ1-3, with no clear D. The length of the CDR3 is 14 residues. V lost 1 base and J 4 bases, leaving 11 bases between the germline ends. Germline CDR1 reads GTSNPN; CDR2 reads SVGIG (reference sequence). The CDR3 DNA is TGTGCCTGGAGTGGTGGCGGCGTAGGAAACACCATATATTTT. Translating gives CAWSGGGVGNTIYF.

The chain combines TRBV4-1 with TRBJ2-7; unclear D gene. CDR1 is MGHRA and CDR2 is YSYEKL in the germline V gene. With 0 bases removed from V and 2 bases from J, the gap between germline ends came to 17 bases. CDR3 length equals 17 residues. The CDR3 bases are TGCGCCAGCAGCCAAGATCAAGTCCGAGACACCACCTACGAGCAGTACTTC. Amino acid sequence: CASSQDQVRDTTYEQYF.

This chain joins TRBV7-9 and TRBJ2-1; TRBD1 matches at 7 bases. Germline V lookup: CDR1 SEHNR, CDR2 FQNEAQ (reference sequence). This CDR3 is 15 amino acids long. The V segment lost 5 bases and the J segment 4 bases; nucleotides outside the gene matches: 8. CDR3 protein: CASSPPGQQYNEQFF. The CDR3 DNA follows: TGTGCCAGCAGCCCCCCGGGACAGCAGTACAATGAGCAGTTCTTC.

V is TRBV19 and J is TRBJ1-1; 8 positions match TRBD1. The CDR3 is 12 residues long. Trimming took 5 bases from V and 6 from J; bases not matched to a gene: 2. Germline V gene data show CDR1 as LNHDA and CDR2 as SQIVND (reference sequence). CDR3 in amino acids: CASSPDRAEAFF. DNA for the CDR3: TGTGCCAGTAGTCCGGACAGGGCTGAAGCTTTCTTT.

This sequence joins TRBV29-1 and TRBJ2-1, with 7 nucleotides matching TRBD2. V lost 7 bases to trimming and J lost 2 bases; unmatched junction nucleotides: 8. The CDR3 has 14 residues. Germline CDR1 and CDR2: SQVTM and ANQGSEA. CDR3 protein: CSEVGGATYNEQFF. For the CDR3, the DNA is TGCAGCGAAGTGGGAGGGGCGACCTACAATGAGCAGTTCTTC.

The J gene is TRBJ2-1, the V gene TRBV9; 13 nucleotides match TRBD2. The CDR3 totals 19 residues. After removal of 0 bases from V and 9 bases from J, the junction contained 15 bases not matched to a gene. Germline V gives CDR1 SGDLS, CDR2 YYNGEE. CDR3 sequence (DNA): TGTGCCAGCAGCGTAGACAGGAATATGCGGACTAGCGGGAGTGGTGAGCAGTTCTTC. This encodes CASSVDRNMRTSGSGEQFF. The full variable domain, with the rest looked up from reference TRBV9 and TRBJ2-1, is DSGVTQTPKHLITATGQRVTLRCSPRSGDLSVYWYQQSLDQGLQFLIQYYNGEERAKGNILERFSAQQFPDLHSELNLSSLELGDSALYFCASSVDRNMRTSGSGEQFFGPGTRLTVL.

This clone came up a few times. The chain combines TRBV19 with TRBJ1-6, with 7 bases fitting TRBD1. V shed 5 bases, J shed 3 bases, and the junction held 4 bases outside the gene matches. The CDR3 extends over 15 amino acids. From germline, CDR1 is LNHDA and CDR2 SQIVND (reference sequence). The CDR3 sequence is CASSAAGGYNSPLHF. The CDR3 coding sequence is TGTGCCAGTAGTGCGGCAGGGGGCTATAATTCACCCCTCCACTTT. The full variable domain, rest sourced from reference TRBV19 and TRBJ1-6, is DGGITQSPKYLFRKEGQNVTLSCEQNLNHDAMYWYRQDPGQGLRLIYYSQIVNDFQKGDIAEGYSVSREKKESFPLTVTSAQKNPTAFYLCASSAAGGYNSPLHFGNGTRLTVT.

The gene calls are TRBV7-2 and TRBJ1-1, with a tentative D call TRBD1 (5 bases). This CDR3 comprises 13 residues. The germline V gene has CDR1 SGHTA and CDR2 FQGNSA. With 5 bases removed from V and 5 bases from J, the gap between germline ends came to 12 bases. For the CDR3, the DNA is TGTGCCAGCAGCCAGCAGGGTACGACTGAAGCTTTCTTT. Protein product: CASSQQGTTEAFF.

This clone was found a few times. J is TRBJ2-1 and V is TRBV5-8, with 10 bases fitting TRBD1. Germline V CDR1 and CDR2: SGHTS, YDEGEE. The CDR3 totals 17 residues. The V gene end was trimmed by 7 bases and the J gene end by 9 bases; junction bases not matched to a gene: 19. In DNA form, the CDR3 reads TGTGCCAGCCGTACGCCCCTACGCGGGACAGGGGTCGGTGAGCAGTTCTTC. Translation gives CASRTPLRGTGVGEQFF.

This clone appeared once. The CDR3, as DNA: TGCGCCAGCAGCTTAGACGGGACTTACGGCTACACCTTC. Amino acids: CASSLDGTYGYTF. The chain has TRBV5-1 and TRBJ1-2; perhaps TRBD1 as D (5 bases). Trimming cost V 2 bases and J 8 bases, with 13 bases left between them. The CDR3 extends over 13 amino acids. CDR1 is SGHRS and CDR2 is YFSETQ in the germline V gene. Filled out from reference TRBV5-1 and TRBJ1-2, the complete variable domain reads KAGVTQTPRYLIKTRGQQVTLSCSPISGHRSVSWYQQTPGQGLQFLFEYFSETQRNKGNFPGRFSGRQFSNSRSEMNVSTLELGDSALYLCASSLDGTYGYTFGSGTRLTVV.

The chain recombines TRBV6-6 with TRBJ2-7; 11 bases align to TRBD2. Germline V gives CDR1 MNHNY, CDR2 SVGAGI (reference sequence). CDR3 length equals 16 residues. Losses at the gene ends were 2 bases for V and 3 bases for J; bases not matched to a gene: 6. CDR3 sequence: CASSYLGTSGYYEQYF. CDR3 DNA: TGTGCCAGCAGTTACCTGGGGACTAGCGGATACTACGAGCAGTACTTC.

The chain couples TRBV30 to TRBJ1-2; D perhaps matches TRBD1 (5 bases). Germline V gene data show CDR1 as GTSNPN and CDR2 as SVGIG (reference sequence). The CDR3 contains 16 residues. V was clipped by 1 base and J by 2 bases, with 17 bases between them. The CDR3 DNA reads as TGTGCCTGGAGTGGGACACCTACCCCCCGGAACTATGGCTACACCTTC. Its translation is CAWSGTPTPRNYGYTF.

In this sample, this clone turned up once. The CDR3 coding sequence is TGTGCCAGCAGCTTACTTAGCGGGAGGAGCCATGAGCAGTTCTTC. It encodes CASSLLSGRSHEQFF. The V call is TRBV11-3, the J call TRBJ2-1, with TRBD2 matching over 10 bases. The V gene's germline CDR1 is SGHNT and CDR2 YENEEA. V shed 2 bases, J shed 8 bases, and the junction held 6 bases outside the gene matches. CDR3 size: 15 residues.

This sequence joins TRBV19 and TRBJ1-5, with D perhaps TRBD1 (6 bases). Trimming removed 8 bases from V and 7 bases from J, with 12 bases in between. CDR1 is LNHDA and CDR2 is SQIVND in the germline V gene (reference sequence). The CDR3 has 12 amino acids. The CDR3 coding sequence is TGTGCCAGTGCAGGGGTAGGACAGCCCCAGCATTTT. Protein: CASAGVGQPQHF. The full variable domain, rest sourced from reference TRBV19 and TRBJ1-5, is DGGITQSPKYLFRKEGQNVTLSCEQNLNHDAMYWYRQDPGQGLRLIYYSQIVNDFQKGDIAEGYSVSREKKESFPLTVTSAQKNPTAFYLCASAGVGQPQHFGDGTRLSIL.

This clone was detected only once. V usage is TRBV5-8 and J usage is TRBJ2-3; 7 positions match TRBD1. Looked up from germline, CDR1 is SGHTS and CDR2 is YDEGEE. The CDR3 is made up of 15 amino acids. Unmatched junction bases numbered 7, after V lost 4 bases and J lost 2 bases. This CDR3 reads CASSATGTATDTQYF. Written as DNA, the CDR3 is TGTGCCAGCAGCGCAACCGGGACAGCCACAGATACGCAGTATTTT.

The V and J genes are TRBV18 and TRBJ2-7; the D gene is possibly TRBD1 (6 bases). Germline V lookup: CDR1 KGHSH, CDR2 LQKENI. V was clipped by 4 bases and J by 0 bases, with 13 bases between them. This CDR3 contains 15 residues. CDR3 sequence: CASSQPGHASYEQYF. As DNA, the CDR3 is TGTGCCAGCTCACAGCCGGGACATGCCTCCTACGAGCAGTACTTC.

This clone appeared once. Other DNA variants within this sample encode the same CDR3. The V call is TRBV7-2, the J call TRBJ2-2, with 8 nucleotides matching TRBD1. CDR3 length equals 14 residues. Germline-derived CDR1 and CDR2 are SGHTA and FQGNSA. V shed 1 base and J 5 bases; nucleotides not matched to a gene: 0. The CDR3 sequence: CASSLGTGTGELFF. CDR3 sequence (DNA): TGTGCCAGCAGCTTAGGGACAGGGACCGGGGAGCTGTTTTTT.

This clone was counted only a few times. The genes are TRBV29-1 and TRBJ2-5; the match to TRBD1 covers 9 bases. The J call may be wrong; the DNA end is better matched by TRBJ2-7. Germline V lookup: CDR1 SQVTM, CDR2 ANQGSEA. There are 13 residues in the CDR3. In DNA form, the CDR3 reads TGCAGCGCTGGCACCGGGACAGGGAACGAGCAGTACTTC. Translation gives CSAGTGTGNEQYF.

This rearrangement joins TRBV14 to TRBJ2-7; 9 positions match TRBD1. From germline, CDR1 is SGHDN and CDR2 FVKESK. V shed 3 bases and J 2 bases; nucleotides not matched to a gene: 2. This CDR3 contains 14 residues. The CDR3 DNA reads as TGTGCCAGCAGCCAGAACAGGGGGCCCTACGAGCAGTACTTC. It codes for CASSQNRGPYEQYF.

The chain recombines TRBV30 with TRBJ1-3; D gene uncertain. Trimming pared 0 bases from V and 0 bases from J, leaving 21 bases between. The CDR3 contains 19 residues. Germline V lookup: CDR1 GTSNPN, CDR2 SVGIG (reference sequence). CDR3 DNA sequence: TGTGCCTGGAGTGTACGAGTTATAGGACGGGGTGACTCTGGAAACACCATATATTTT. Encoded protein: CAWSVRVIGRGDSGNTIYF.

The rearrangement links TRBV2 to TRBJ2-5; D call uncertain. Trimming stripped 6 bases from V and 3 bases from J, with 14 bases between. The CDR3 spans 14 residues. Germline loops: CDR1 SNHLY, CDR2 FYNNEI. DNA of the CDR3: TGTGCCAGCAGAAGACTTCAGTGGGAAGAGACCCAGTACTTC. Protein: CASRRLQWEETQYF.